This passage covers 31 T cell receptor beta chains from one sample sequenced in a study of T cells in Graves' hyperthyroidism and ophthalmopathy. RNA transcripts provided the source from which TCR beta CDR3 regions were amplified. First-round RT-PCR of the TCR CDR3 relied on the HTBI primer set. TCRdb processed the multiplex PCR reads anew with MiXCR; each CDR3 protein has one entry. The sample consists of about 400,000 distinct CDR3 sequences, about 16% of them appearing once. Sequenced material: blood. The receptors were sampled from a woman aged 25-40 years with Graves' hyperthyroidism.

The CDR3 DNA reads TGTGCCACACACAGGGCGGGTGGCTACACCTTC. Translation gives CATHRAGGYTF. This sequence joins TRBV28 and TRBJ1-2; D may be TRBD1 (6 bases). With 10 bases removed from V and 7 bases from J, the gap between germline ends came to 13 bases. Per the germline V gene, CDR1 is MDHEN and CDR2 is SYDVKM. CDR3 size: 11 residues.

This clonotype was seen ten or more times. The chain has TRBV28 and TRBJ2-2; the D is unclear. This CDR3 has 15 amino acids. V lost 2 bases and J 0 bases, leaving 7 bases between the germline ends. Per the germline V gene, CDR1 is MDHEN and CDR2 is SYDVKM. The CDR3: CASSLPLANTGELFF. The CDR3 DNA is TGTGCCAGCAGTTTACCTCTAGCGAACACCGGGGAGCTGTTTTTT. Using reference TRBV28 and TRBJ2-2 for the parts outside the CDR3, the full variable domain is DVKVTQSSRYLVKRTGEKVFLECVQDMDHENMFWYRQDPGLGLRLIYFSYDVKMKEKGDIPEGYSVSREKKERFSLILESASTNQTSMYLCASSLPLANTGELFFGEGSRLTVL.

This clonotype showed up just a few times. The V and J genes are TRBV20-1 and TRBJ2-7; 12 bases match TRBD2. The CDR3 loop spans 15 amino acids. The germline CDR1 and CDR2 sequences are DFQATT and SNEGSKA (reference sequence). V dropped 3 bases and J dropped 2; count of bases not matched to a gene: 5. CDR3 sequence: CSARAGLAGTYEQYF. The DNA of the CDR3 is TGCAGTGCTAGGGCAGGACTAGCGGGGACCTACGAGCAGTACTTC.

This clonotype was observed at least ten times. V and J are TRBV20-1 and TRBJ2-1; 14 bases fit TRBD2. The trim removed 6 bases at V and 8 bases at J, leaving 9 bases unmatched. This CDR3 has 15 residues. Looked up from germline, CDR1 is DFQATT and CDR2 is SNEGSKA (reference sequence). The CDR3 protein is CSAPRLAGGPDEQFF. As DNA, the CDR3 is TGCAGTGCACCCCGACTAGCGGGAGGGCCGGATGAGCAGTTCTTC.

This clonotype was seen more than once but under ten times. The chain joins TRBV7-2 to TRBJ2-3, with a weak D call TRBD2 (6 bases). Trimming removed 2 bases from V and 2 bases from J, with 14 bases in between. The CDR3 runs 16 residues. CDR1 and CDR2 from the germline V gene are SGHTA and FQGNSA. CDR3 region: CASSLRHRRVTDTQYF. The CDR3 nucleotides read TGTGCCAGCAGCTTACGCCACCGGAGGGTCACAGATACGCAGTATTTT. Filled out from reference TRBV7-2 and TRBJ2-3, the complete variable domain reads GAGVSQSPSNKVTEKGKDVELRCDPISGHTALYWYRQSLGQGLEFLIYFQGNSAPDKSGLPSDRFSAERTGGSVSTLTIQRTQQEDSAVYLCASSLRHRRVTDTQYFGPGTRLTVL.

This clonotype was seen many times. The rearrangement links TRBV24-1 to TRBJ2-3, with 12 bases that match TRBD2. The CDR3 totals 17 residues. Germline CDR1 is KGHDR and CDR2 is SFDVKD. Unmatched junction bases numbered 8, after V lost 3 bases and J lost 5 bases. CDR3 in DNA: TGTGCCACCAGTGATCCGCGACTAGCGGGAGTACAAGATACGCAGTATTTT. It is translated as CATSDPRLAGVQDTQYF.

This clonotype was observed many times. V usage is TRBV6-1 and J usage is TRBJ2-7; no clear D gene. Germline lookup yields CDR1 MNHNS and CDR2 SASEGT. The germline V and J ends were trimmed by 6 bases and 3 bases, with 12 bases remaining between them. The CDR3 runs to 13 residues. CDR3: CASSGRVSYEQYF. In DNA form, the CDR3 reads TGTGCCAGCAGCGGCCGCGTCAGCTACGAGCAGTACTTC.

This chain uses TRBV7-8 with TRBJ1-6, with a weak D call TRBD1 (5 bases). This CDR3 is 13 amino acids long. Trimming removed 1 base from V and 13 bases from J, with 11 bases in between. The V gene's germline CDR1 is SGHVS and CDR2 FQNEAQ. The CDR3, as DNA: TGTGCCAGCAGCTTAGATTTGGGGGGGCCCCTCCACTTT. It yields the protein CASSLDLGGPLHF.

This clonotype was seen more than once but under ten times. Sequence at one end of the junction differs from germline and may be a read error. CDR3 nucleotides: TGTGCCAGCAGACCCCCGGGACAGGGGGGGCTGTTTTTT. It is translated as CASRPPGQGGLFF. The chain joins TRBV7-2 to TRBJ2-2; 11 bases are a match to TRBD1. Looked up from germline, CDR1 is SGHTA and CDR2 is FQGNSA. This CDR3 contains 13 residues.

This clonotype was picked up many times. The V call is TRBV30, the J call TRBJ2-5, with D possibly being TRBD1 or TRBD2 (7 bases each). This CDR3 region has 19 residues. Trimming left V 3 bases short and J 1 base short, with 27 bases between. Looked up from germline, CDR1 is GTSNPN and CDR2 is SVGIG (reference sequence). CDR3 bases: TGTGCCTGGAGCCAACCTACTTGGGTCCAGGGGGGGGGCCAAGAGACCCAGTACTTC. It translates to CAWSQPTWVQGGGQETQYF. Full variable domain (missing parts from reference TRBV30 and TRBJ2-5): SQTIHQWPATLVQPVGSPLSLECTVEGTSNPNLYWYRQAAGRGLQLLFYSVGIGQISSEVPQNLSASRPQDRQFILSSKKLLLSDSGFYLCAWSQPTWVQGGGQETQYFGPGTRLLVL.

This clonotype was detected many times. The chain couples TRBV20-1 to TRBJ2-7, with 9 bases identical to TRBD2. The CDR3 totals 12 residues. CDR1 and CDR2 (germline): DFQATT, SNEGSKA (reference sequence). The CDR3, as DNA: TGCAGGGCCGCGGGAGGGCCCAACGAGCAGTACTTC. Protein sequence: CRAAGGPNEQYF.

This clonotype came up a few times. The chain carries TRBV20-1 and TRBJ2-3, with D uncertain. Trimming removed 3 bases from V and 12 bases from J, with 19 bases in between. The CDR3 spans 13 residues. Germline-derived CDR1 and CDR2 are DFQATT and SNEGSKA (reference sequence). This CDR3 is CSASQHGSTYQYF. The CDR3 coding sequence is TGCAGTGCTAGCCAACATGGGTCTACTTACCAGTATTTT.

This clonotype was seen at least ten times. V is TRBV28 and J is TRBJ1-1; D ambiguous. The V end lost 3 bases, the J end lost 0 bases, and 17 bases lay between the germline ends. This CDR3 contains 17 residues. Germline loops: CDR1 MDHEN, CDR2 SYDVKM. For the CDR3, the DNA is TGTGCCAGCAGTTTTGGACCCCTCGGGCCAATGAACACTGAAGCTTTCTTT. It translates to CASSFGPLGPMNTEAFF.

This clonotype was counted ten times or more. V gene TRBV27 combines with J gene TRBJ1-5; 9 bases are a match to TRBD1. The CDR3 consists of 14 residues. J lost 3 bases, V lost 6 bases, and 3 bases had no gene match. From germline, CDR1 is MNHEY and CDR2 SMNVEV (reference sequence). In DNA, the CDR3 is TGTGCCAGCAGGGGACAGGGTTTCAATCAGCCCCAGCATTTT. Translated, it gives CASRGQGFNQPQHF.

The table lists this clonotype with a count of one. The V and J genes are TRBV6-1 and TRBJ2-3; a weak D match, TRBD2 (5 bases). The CDR3 loop spans 16 amino acids. CDR1 is MNHNS and CDR2 is SASEGT in the germline V gene. Trimming pared 6 bases from V and 2 bases from J, leaving 18 bases between. CDR3 in DNA: TGTGCCAGCAGAGGAACGGGAAAGGGAAACACAGATACGCAGTATTTT. This translates into CASRGTGKGNTDTQYF.

In its sample, this clonotype was seen many times. The genes are TRBV30 and TRBJ1-6; D unresolved. The CDR3 has 12 residues. In germline, CDR1 is GTSNPN, CDR2 SVGIG (reference sequence). V was pared by 3 bases and J by 7 bases, with 7 bases between. The CDR3 DNA is TGTGCCTGGAGCGAACCAAATTCACCCCTCCACTTT. This translates into CAWSEPNSPLHF.

This clonotype was counted many times. The rearrangement links TRBV12-5 to TRBJ1-1, with a tentative D call TRBD1 (5 bases). Germline lookup yields CDR1 LGHNT and CDR2 FRNRAP. The CDR3 runs 13 residues. The V end was cut by 6 bases, the J end by 2 bases, with 10 bases between. CDR3 loop: CASGLGGNTEAFF. DNA for the CDR3: TGTGCTAGTGGCCTCGGGGGTAACACTGAAGCTTTCTTT.

This clonotype has at least ten counts. This chain links TRBV7-2 with TRBJ2-1, with 10 bases lining up with TRBD1. The trim removed 4 bases at V and 0 bases at J, leaving 0 bases unmatched. CDR1 is SGHTA, CDR2 FQGNSA, per germline. The CDR3 loop spans 15 amino acids. The CDR3 nucleotides read TGTGCCAGCAGCTGGGACAGGGGCTCCTACAATGAGCAGTTCTTC. Amino acids: CASSWDRGSYNEQFF.

The chain joins TRBV6-1 to TRBJ2-3, with 7 bases matching TRBD2. The J segment lost 0 bases and the V segment lost 4 bases, leaving 10 bases of the junction unmatched. Germline V lookup: CDR1 MNHNS, CDR2 SASEGT. The CDR3 is 17 amino acids. CDR3 sequence: CASSAGIAGASTDTQYF. The CDR3 nucleotides are TGTGCCAGCAGTGCTGGAATAGCGGGTGCTAGCACAGATACGCAGTATTTT.

The chain is built from TRBV5-1 and TRBJ2-5, with D perhaps matching TRBD1 or TRBD2 (5 bases each). The CDR3 sequence is 14 residues long. Per germline, CDR1 SGHRS and CDR2 YFSETQ. V was trimmed by 2 bases and J by 4 bases, leaving 12 bases between them. CDR3 nucleotide sequence: TGCGCCAGCAGCTTCCGGGACGTCGGAGAGACCCAGTACTTC. Translating it yields CASSFRDVGETQYF.

This sequence joins TRBV20-1 and TRBJ1-4; D uncertain. The ends were cut back, 1 base at V and 4 bases at J, with 7 bases in the middle. The germline CDR1 and CDR2 sequences are DFQATT and SNEGSKA (reference sequence). The CDR3 length is 13 residues. CDR3 amino acids: CSARVRFNEKLFF. CDR3 nucleotide sequence: TGCAGTGCTAGAGTCAGGTTTAATGAAAAACTGTTTTTT.

This clonotype has a handful of counts. The rearrangement links TRBV5-4 to TRBJ1-4, with D unclear. The CDR3 is 14 amino acids. Germline V gives CDR1 SGHNT, CDR2 YYREEE (reference sequence). The ends were cut back, 4 bases at V and 8 bases at J, with 15 bases in the middle. The CDR3 protein is CASSLGRAGEKLFF. In DNA form, the CDR3 reads TGTGCCAGCAGCCTCGGGCGGGCGGGAGAAAAACTGTTTTTT.

Many counts were recorded for this clonotype. The rearrangement uses TRBV11-2 and TRBJ2-1, with 7 positions matching TRBD1. The CDR3 sequence is 15 residues long. Trimming removed 0 bases from V and 7 bases from J; junction bases left unmatched: 6. In germline, CDR1 is SGHAT, CDR2 FQNNGV. The CDR3 coding sequence is TGTGCCAGCAGCTTAGAGGAGCACAGGGGTAATGAGCAGTTCTTC. It translates to CASSLEEHRGNEQFF. Full variable domain (rest looked up from reference TRBV11-2 and TRBJ2-1): EAGVAQSPRYKIIEKRQSVAFWCNPISGHATLYWYQQILGQGPKLLIQFQNNGVVDDSQLPKDRFSAERLKGVDSTLKIQPAKLEDSAVYLCASSLEEHRGNEQFFGPGTRLTVL.

This clonotype was detected once. This sequence may be a read error, since a much larger clone differs from it by one base. This chain uses TRBV18 with TRBJ2-3; 8 bases are shared with TRBD1. The V gene's germline CDR1 is KGHSH and CDR2 LQKENI. This CDR3 comprises 15 residues. CDR3 bases: TGTGCCGGCTCCCTAGGACAGGGCATCACAGATACGCAGTATTTT. This encodes CAGSLGQGITDTQYF.

V usage is TRBV10-2 and J usage is TRBJ2-1; the D is unclear. CDR1 and CDR2 from the germline V gene are WSHSY and SAAADI. The V end lost 2 bases, the J end lost 4 bases, and 6 bases lay between the germline ends. CDR3 size: 13 residues. CDR3 residues: CASSERGYNEQFF. The CDR3 DNA sequence: TGCGCCAGCAGTGAGCGTGGGTACAATGAGCAGTTCTTC.

This clonotype has only a few counts. V is TRBV3-1 and J is TRBJ2-1; tentatively, D is TRBD2 (6 bases). This CDR3 has 13 amino acids. V lost 0 bases to trimming and J lost 15 bases, with 15 bases between them. CDR1 and CDR2 from the germline V gene are LGHDT and YNNKEL (reference sequence). The CDR3 DNA is TGTGCCAGCAGCCAAGATCGGGGGACCCCTGCGTTCTTC. It codes for CASSQDRGTPAFF.

V and J are TRBV5-1 and TRBJ2-1; 8 bases match TRBD2. The CDR3 runs to 15 residues. Unmatched junction bases numbered 3, after V lost 4 bases and J lost 0 bases. CDR1 is SGHRS, CDR2 YFSETQ, per germline. CDR3 sequence: CASSAREGSYNEQFF. Written as DNA, the CDR3 is TGCGCCAGCAGCGCCCGGGAGGGCTCCTACAATGAGCAGTTCTTC.

This clonotype was picked up many times. This chain uses TRBV3-1 with TRBJ2-1; 11 bases map to TRBD1. The germline gives CDR1 LGHDT, CDR2 YNNKEL (reference sequence). V lost 3 bases and J lost 6; bases outside the gene matches: 10. The CDR3 has 17 amino acids. CDR3 DNA sequence: TGTGCCAGCAGCCACACCTACAGGGGACAGGGGGGCAATGAGCAGTTCTTC. Its protein is CASSHTYRGQGGNEQFF.

This clonotype has ten or more counts. V gene TRBV12-3 or TRBV12-4 combines with J gene TRBJ1-1; D might be TRBD1 (6 bases). The CDR3 spans 14 residues. Trimming pared 5 bases from V and 5 bases from J, leaving 15 bases between. The chain's CDR3 is CASSTGQGRTEAFF. The CDR3 nucleotides read TGTGCCAGCAGTACTGGGCAGGGGAGGACTGAAGCTTTCTTT.

V usage is TRBV10-2 and J usage is TRBJ2-1; 9 bases agree with TRBD1. Per germline, CDR1 WSHSY and CDR2 SAAADI. This CDR3 is 15 amino acids long. J was trimmed by 7 bases and V by 0 bases; bases with no gene match: 4. Written as DNA, the CDR3 is TGCGCCAGCAGTGAGTCTGGGACAGGGAGGAATGAGCAGTTCTTC. Translating gives CASSESGTGRNEQFF.

Ten or more counts support this clonotype. The rearrangement uses TRBV11-2 and TRBJ2-1; D not resolved. Germline-derived CDR1 and CDR2 are SGHAT and FQNNGV. The CDR3 covers 12 residues. V was shortened by 1 base and J by 5 bases, with 3 bases between the two germline ends. Here the CDR3 DNA reads TGTGCCAGCAGCTTAGGGGACAATGAGCAGTTCTTC. Its protein is CASSLGDNEQFF.